A single sample is the source of the 23 T cell receptor beta chains below, sequenced in a study of blood T cell repertoires in COVID-19. Libraries were prepared by immunoSEQ multiplex PCR; TCRdb keeps only in-frame clonotypes and omits some of them. This table holds a few hundred thousand clones, around nine tenths found once. Sequencing used PBMCs or T cells enriched from blood (not recorded which). Every receptor here comes from a woman between 50 and 59 years old who had recovered from COVID-19.

The chain has TRBV3-1 (or the pseudogene TRBV3-2) and TRBJ2-1; TRBD2 aligns across 13 bases. This CDR3 region has 16 residues. Germline values: CDR1 LGHDT, CDR2 YNNKEL (reference sequence). The J segment lost 8 bases and the V segment lost 4 bases, leaving 8 bases of the junction unmatched. CDR3 loop: CASSPNGLAGEDEQFF. For the CDR3, the DNA is TGTGCCAGCAGCCCGAATGGACTAGCGGGAGAAGATGAGCAGTTCTTC.

As to this clone: Other DNA sequences in this specimen translate into the identical CDR3. The chain is built from TRBV2 and TRBJ1-1; D is undetermined. V was clipped by 3 bases and J by 5 bases, with 7 bases between them. Germline CDR1 SNHLY, CDR2 FYNNEI. The CDR3 length is 12 residues. The CDR3 DNA reads TGTGCCAGCAGTGACCCCGGGACTGAAGCTTTCTTT. Translating gives CASSDPGTEAFF.

This clone was seen just once. The chain combines TRBV11-2 with TRBJ2-7; D uncertain. The germline V gene encodes CDR1 SGHAT and CDR2 FQNNGV. The CDR3 length is 14 residues. The V end lost 4 bases, the J end lost 6 bases, and 16 bases lay between the germline ends. The CDR3 region is CASSSLFSAAEQYF. The CDR3 region has the DNA TGTGCCAGCAGCTCTCTATTTTCTGCGGCCGAGCAGTACTTC. Together with reference TRBV11-2 and TRBJ2-7, the CDR3 gives the full variable domain: EAGVAQSPRYKIIEKRQSVAFWCNPISGHATLYWYQQILGQGPKLLIQFQNNGVVDDSQLPKDRFSAERLKGVDSTLKIQPAKLEDSAVYLCASSSLFSAAEQYFGPGTRLTVT.

The J gene is TRBJ1-5, the V gene TRBV19, with a tentative D call TRBD1 (6 bases). The CDR3 runs 15 residues. The germline V and J ends were trimmed by 3 bases and 2 bases, with 11 bases remaining between them. Germline CDR1 reads LNHDA; CDR2 reads SQIVND (reference sequence). CDR3 region: CASSINRAGNQPQHF. CDR3 coding DNA: TGTGCCAGTAGTATCAACAGGGCGGGCAATCAGCCCCAGCATTTT.

The V gene is TRBV5-8, the J gene TRBJ2-7, with 8 bases fitting TRBD2. V gave up 4 bases and J gave up 4 bases; unmatched junction bases: 10. Germline CDR1 SGHTS, CDR2 YDEGEE. This CDR3 has 15 amino acids. The CDR3 DNA sequence: TGTGCCAGCAGCGCGGGACTAGTAGGGAGTTACGAGCAGTACTTC. Amino acid sequence: CASSAGLVGSYEQYF. Full variable domain (rest looked up from reference TRBV5-8 and TRBJ2-7): EAGVTQSPTHLIKTRGQQATLRCSPISGHTSVYWYQQALGLGLQFLLWYDEGEERNRGNFPPRFSGRQFPNYSSELNVNALELEDSALYLCASSAGLVGSYEQYFGPGTRLTVT.

This clone was detected only once. This chain links TRBV5-1 with TRBJ2-7, with 8 bases aligning to TRBD1. V lost 2 bases to trimming and J lost 6 bases; unmatched junction nucleotides: 4. Germline loops: CDR1 SGHRS, CDR2 YFSETQ. CDR3 length: 13 amino acids. CDR3 region: CASSFRGPGEQYF. Here the CDR3 DNA reads TGCGCCAGCAGCTTCAGGGGGCCAGGCGAGCAGTACTTC. The variable domain in full, with the rest retrieved from reference TRBV5-1 and TRBJ2-7, is KAGVTQTPRYLIKTRGQQVTLSCSPISGHRSVSWYQQTPGQGLQFLFEYFSETQRNKGNFPGRFSGRQFSNSRSEMNVSTLELGDSALYLCASSFRGPGEQYFGPGTRLTVT.

J is TRBJ2-2 and V is TRBV2; D may be TRBD2 (6 bases). The CDR3 extends over 14 amino acids. Trimming took off 6 bases at V and 4 bases at J, with 12 bases between the two ends. CDR1 is SNHLY, CDR2 FYNNEI, per germline. CDR3 coding DNA: TGTGCCAGCAGACAGGCCGGGGGCACCGGGGAGCTGTTTTTT. Translating it yields CASRQAGGTGELFF.

This chain connects TRBV7-8 to TRBJ1-5, with D unresolved. CDR3 length: 15 residues. The germline gives CDR1 SGHVS, CDR2 FQNEAQ. V was shortened by 1 base and J by 0 bases, with 7 bases between the two germline ends. CDR3 nucleotides: TGTGCCAGCAGCTTAGGCCTATCTAGCAATCAGCCCCAGCATTTT. This gives the protein CASSLGLSSNQPQHF.

The chain joins TRBV3-1 (or the pseudogene TRBV3-2) to TRBJ1-3; 7 bases are a match to TRBD1. V shed 1 base, J shed 2 bases, and the junction held 20 bases outside the gene matches. Germline CDR1 LGHDT, CDR2 YNNKEL (reference sequence). The CDR3 contains 21 residues. The CDR3 here is CASSQGTLMTGTGRPGNTIYF. The DNA for the CDR3 is TGTGCCAGCAGCCAAGGGACCCTTATGACAGGGACGGGAAGACCTGGAAACACCATATATTTT.

This chain joins TRBV29-1 and TRBJ1-1; tentatively, D is TRBD1 (6 bases). The CDR3 spans 14 residues. V dropped 4 bases and J dropped 1 base, with 13 bases sitting between them. The germline V gene has CDR1 SQVTM and CDR2 ANQGSEA. The CDR3 nucleotides are TGCAGCGTTGCCCACAGGGTGAGGAACACTGAAGCTTTCTTT. This codes for CSVAHRVRNTEAFF.

The chain couples TRBV7-2 to TRBJ1-1; no firm D call. Germline V CDR1 and CDR2: SGHTA, FQGNSA. This CDR3 contains 15 residues. V lost 5 bases to trimming and J lost 0 bases, with 13 bases between them. CDR3 bases: TGTGCCAGCAGCCCAGCGGGGAGTATGAACACTGAAGCTTTCTTT. The encoded protein is CASSPAGSMNTEAFF.

The rearrangement links TRBV11-1 to TRBJ2-5, with TRBD2 matching over 12 bases. The germline CDR1 and CDR2 sequences are SGHAT and FQDESV (reference sequence). The V and J ends lost 5 bases and 6 bases, in that order; junction bases with no gene match: 7. There are 15 residues in the CDR3. The CDR3 is CASSPRLAGVQTQYF. CDR3 coding DNA: TGTGCCAGCAGCCCGAGACTAGCGGGAGTGCAGACCCAGTACTTC.

The chain joins TRBV30 to TRBJ1-1, with D unclear. CDR3 length: 11 residues. V gave up 0 bases and J gave up 7 bases, with 6 bases separating them. Germline lookup yields CDR1 GTSNPN and CDR2 SVGIG (reference sequence). Here the CDR3 reads CAWSVLGEAFF. The CDR3 coding sequence is TGTGCCTGGAGTGTACTCGGTGAAGCTTTCTTT.

The V call is TRBV28, the J call TRBJ1-1; D is unclear. The V gene's germline CDR1 is MDHEN and CDR2 SYDVKM. Trimming shortened V by 7 bases and J by 8 bases, and 11 bases separated the two germline ends. This CDR3 has 11 residues. The CDR3, as DNA: TGTGCCAGCACTAGGGAGGCAGAAGCTTTCTTT. Translated, it gives CASTREAEAFF. Full variable domain (missing parts from reference TRBV28 and TRBJ1-1): DVKVTQSSRYLVKRTGEKVFLECVQDMDHENMFWYRQDPGLGLRLIYFSYDVKMKEKGDIPEGYSVSREKKERFSLILESASTNQTSMYLCASTREAEAFFGQGTRLTVV.

The genes are TRBV4-1 and TRBJ1-2; 10 nucleotides line up with TRBD1. Trimming removed 2 bases from V and 3 bases from J; junction bases left unmatched: 3. In germline, CDR1 is MGHRA, CDR2 YSYEKL. This CDR3 region has 15 residues. CDR3 nucleotides: TGCGCCAGCAGCCAAACCGGACAGGGGGACTATGGCTACACCTTC. Translation: CASSQTGQGDYGYTF.

The chain carries TRBV28 and TRBJ2-7; 8 bases match TRBD2. CDR1 is MDHEN, CDR2 SYDVKM, per germline. The length of the CDR3 is 14 residues. With 6 bases clipped from V and 4 bases from J, the junction kept 8 bases outside the gene matches. The chain's CDR3 is CASRTSGYRYEQYF. DNA of the CDR3: TGTGCCAGCAGAACTAGCGGATACCGTTACGAGCAGTACTTC.

The genes are TRBV4-1 and TRBJ2-1, with 7 bases fitting TRBD2. Germline lookup yields CDR1 MGHRA and CDR2 YSYEKL. Unmatched junction bases numbered 11, after V lost 0 bases and J lost 6 bases. CDR3 size: 17 residues. As DNA, the CDR3 is TGCGCCAGCAGCCAAGACCGGGCGGGGGACCGGGGCAATGAGCAGTTCTTC. It specifies CASSQDRAGDRGNEQFF.

The V and J genes are TRBV24-1 and TRBJ2-2; D is possibly TRBD1 (6 bases). This CDR3 is 14 amino acids long. Per germline, CDR1 KGHDR and CDR2 SFDVKD. The DNA of the CDR3 is TGTGATTCCCCCGGCAGGGGTAACACCGGGGAGCTGTTTTTT. Translated: CDSPGRGNTGELFF.

This chain links TRBV4-1 with TRBJ1-5; D not resolved. Germline V CDR1 and CDR2: MGHRA, YSYEKL. The V and J ends lost 4 bases and 6 bases respectively, with 13 bases between them. The CDR3 length is 14 residues. CDR3 sequence reads: CASSRLGGLQPQHF. CDR3 coding DNA: TGCGCCAGCAGCCGGTTGGGAGGCCTTCAGCCCCAGCATTTT.

This clone was observed a few times. The chain couples TRBV20-1 to TRBJ2-7; 7 nucleotides match TRBD1. The V segment lost 3 bases and the J segment 2 bases; nucleotides outside the gene matches: 7. CDR1 DFQATT and CDR2 SNEGSKA come from the germline V gene (reference sequence). CDR3 length: 14 amino acids. The CDR3 here is CSASRDRIPYEQYF. CDR3 DNA: TGCAGTGCTAGTAGGGACAGAATACCCTACGAGCAGTACTTC.

This sequence joins TRBV5-6 and TRBJ1-1, with TRBD1 matching 8 bases. The CDR3 length is 13 residues. V shed 0 bases and J 8 bases; nucleotides not matched to a gene: 3. Germline V gene sequence: CDR1 SGHDT, CDR2 YYEEEE. CDR3 loop: CASSLVAGGEAFF. The DNA for the CDR3 is TGTGCCAGCAGCTTGGTCGCAGGGGGCGAAGCTTTCTTT.

The V gene is TRBV28, the J gene TRBJ1-1; possibly TRBD1 for D (5 bases). V dropped 8 bases and J dropped 0 bases, with 19 bases sitting between them. Per germline, CDR1 MDHEN and CDR2 SYDVKM. The CDR3 consists of 16 residues. The CDR3 loop reads CASSRGGVNMNTEAFF. The CDR3 DNA is TGTGCCAGCTCCCGGGGAGGGGTCAACATGAACACTGAAGCTTTCTTT.

This clone has just one count. This sequence joins TRBV15 and TRBJ2-7, with D unresolved. The CDR3 length is 15 residues. The germline V gene has CDR1 LNHNV and CDR2 YYDKDF (reference sequence). Trimming pared 3 bases from V and 5 bases from J, leaving 17 bases between. Written as DNA, the CDR3 is TGTGCCACCAGCAGCCTTCGAGGCTCACTGGACGAGCAGTACTTC. This translates into CATSSLRGSLDEQYF.